This TCR beta chain was documented in a study of OX40 agonist ivuxolimab in advanced cancers. Study-wide background: Each patient was given ivuxolimab into a vein every 2 weeks, at 0.01 to 10 mg/kg.

Germline CDR1 reads MGHRA; CDR2 reads YSYEKL. The CDR3 extends over 13 amino acids. Trimming took 0 bases from V and 10 from J, leaving 11 bases between them. The repertoire was sequenced with immunoSEQ multiplex PCR; TCRdb's copy has only in-frame clones and lacks some. Of 25,000 to 35,000 clones listed, approximately 90% were seen once; the top ten hold 38%. The clonotype comes from an adult with an advanced solid tumor such as melanoma, head and neck, liver or kidney cancer. J is TRBJ2-3 and V is TRBV4-1; the D call may be TRBD1 or TRBD2 (5 bases each). The source material was CD4+ or CD8+ T cells sorted from blood, sampled in a trial of the OX40 agonist ivuxolimab. CDR3 loop: CASSQDPGPAQYF. Written as DNA, the CDR3 is TGCGCCAGCAGCCAAGATCCGGGGCCCGCGCAGTATTTT.